The rows below give T cell receptor beta chains drawn from one sample of a study of cytomegalovirus exposure and HLA in healthy donors. The data were produced by immunoSEQ multiplex PCR, yet TCRdb's version contains in-frame clones alone and is incomplete. The sample holds 280,000 or so clones, around 89% seen once. The sequencing input was PBMCs. These receptors all come from a woman aged 18-29 years in good health and CMV-seronegative. CDR3s include the opening cysteine and the closing phenylalanine or tryptophan. A D gene is named only where the DNA matches it firmly. Part of the rows lack a size; the others show once, few, many or a class for expanded clones.

>NA|TRBJ1-1|NA|TRBV10-3
TGTGCCGTATACAGGGATTTTGACACTGAAGCTTTCTTT
CAVYRDFDTEAFF
>NA|TRBJ2-7|TRBD2|TRBV5-1
TGCGCCAGCAGCTTTAGCGGGACATCCTACGAGCAGTACTTC
CASSFSGTSYEQYF
>NA|TRBJ1-5|NA|TRBV9
TGTGCCAGCAGCGTATCAGGGGCTGGCAATCAGCCCCAGCATTTT
CASSVSGAGNQPQHF
>NA|TRBJ2-2|TRBD2|TRBV2
TGTGCCACCCGGCGGGAGGGGAGCGGCACCGGGGAGCTGTTTTTT
CATRREGSGTGELFF
>NA|TRBJ2-1|NA|TRBV28
TGTGCCAGCAGTCCCCGGTCGGGTGAGCAGTTCTTC
CASSPRSGEQFF
>NA|TRBJ1-5|TRBD1|TRBV15
TGTGCCACCAGCAGGGACAGGAGCAATCAGCCCCAGCATTTT
CATSRDRSNQPQHF
>NA|TRBJ1-1|TRBD1|TRBV19
TGTGCCAGTAGTAGAACGGACAGGCGTCTGAACACTGAAGCTTTCTTT
CASSRTDRRLNTEAFF
>NA|TRBJ2-1|NA|TRBV19
TGTGCCAGTAGCCATGGTAGTCCCATCCACAATGAGCAGTTCTTC
CASSHGSPIHNEQFF
>NA|TRBJ2-7|TRBD1|TRBV6-5
TGTGCCAGCAGTGAGGACAGGGGGGGGGACGAGCAGTACTTC
CASSEDRGGDEQYF
>NA|TRBJ2-7|NA|TRBV9
TGTGCCAGCAGCGTAGGAAGGACACCCTCCTACGAGCAGTACTTC
CASSVGRTPSYEQYF
>NA|TRBJ1-2|NA|TRBV27
TGTGCCAGCAGCACACATAACTATGGCTACACCTTC
CASSTHNYGYTF
>NA|TRBJ2-5|TRBD1|TRBV7-2
TGTGCCAGCAGCCAAGACAGGGTTGGGGAGACCCAGTACTTC
CASSQDRVGETQYF
>NA|TRBJ2-1|TRBD2|TRBV29-1
TGCAGCGTCAGGACTAGCGGGAGGGGGCTGGGCAATGAGCAGTTCTTC
CSVRTSGRGLGNEQFF
>once|TRBJ2-7|TRBD1|TRBV2
TGTGCCAGCAGTGAACGGACAGGAGCCTACGAGCAGTACTTC
CASSERTGAYEQYF
>NA|TRBJ1-6|NA|TRBV13
TGTGCCAGCAGCCCAAGGCGGGGAGACTCCTATAATTCACCCCTCCACTTT
CASSPRRGDSYNSPLHF
>NA|TRBJ2-6|TRBD2|TRBV9
TGTGCCAGCCGGGGGGGTGCTGGGGCCAACGTCCTGACTTTC
CASRGGAGANVLTF
>NA|TRBJ2-7|TRBD2|TRBV29-1
TGCAGCGTGGAAACTAGCGGGAGCTCCTACGAGCAGTACTTC
CSVETSGSSYEQYF
>NA|TRBJ2-7|TRBD2|TRBV9
TGTGCCAGCAGCGAGGATCCCCGGACTAGCGGCTCCTACGAGCAGTACTTC
CASSEDPRTSGSYEQYF
>NA|TRBJ2-1|NA|TRBV28
TGTGCCAGCAGTCCTAACAGGGGACGGGGGAATGAGCAGTTCTTC
CASSPNRGRGNEQFF
>NA|TRBJ2-7|TRBD2|TRBV28
TGTGCCAGCAGCCTCCGGGAGGTCTGGAAAGACGAGCAGTACTTC
CASSLREVWKDEQYF
>few|TRBJ2-7|TRBD2|TRBV4-1
TGCGCCAGCAGCCCCGCCGGGACTAGGACCTACGAGCAGTACTTC
CASSPAGTRTYEQYF
>NA|TRBJ1-1|NA|TRBV15
TGTGCCACCAGTACATGGTCGGGGGTAGGAGCTTTCTTT
CATSTWSGVGAFF
>NA|TRBJ2-7|NA|TRBV7-2
TGTGCCAGCAGCTCGGAGACAGGATCGAGGTTCTTC
CASSSETGSRFF
>NA|TRBJ2-2|NA|TRBV6-1
TGTGCCAGCAGGGGTAGCGGAAACACCGGGGAGCTGTTTTTT
CASRGSGNTGELFF
>NA|TRBJ2-6|NA|TRBV28
TGTGCCAGCAGTTTATCGATCGGCTCTGGGGCCAACGTCCTGACTTTC
CASSLSIGSGANVLTF
>NA|TRBJ2-7|NA|TRBV4-1
TGCGCCAGCAGCCAAGGAGCCCGACAAACGACCTACGAGCAGTACTTC
CASSQGARQTTYEQYF
>NA|TRBJ2-7|NA|TRBV10-3
TGTGCCATCAGATCTAGTGACTACGAGCAGTACTTC
CAIRSSDYEQYF